This T cell receptor (beta chain) was sequenced during a study of T-cell reconstitution after alpha-beta-depleted transplantation in children. There are 14 residues in the CDR3. Trimming stripped 7 bases from V and 0 bases from J, with 12 bases between. This clonotype was observed a handful of times. Its antigen is still unknown. Findings and limits, study-wide: Diversity of TCRbeta at day 60 was high in some patients, arising from surviving recipient T cells and thymic progenitors.

A library of TCRbeta sequences, prepared with unique molecular identifiers, was generated. TCRdb reprocessed the PCR reads via MiXCR and lists one record per CDR3 protein. The repertoire holds fewer than 550,000 distinct CDR3 sequences, with 11% as singletons. The source of this sequence is a female patient younger than 10 who had a stem cell transplant for aplastic anemia, so the T cells may come from the graft donor. Sequenced here: PBMCs, mostly from graft donor cells, sampled 180 days after TCRalphabeta/CD19-depleted stem cell transplant. The rearrangement joins TRBV12-3 or TRBV12-4 to TRBJ1-2; perhaps TRBD1 as D (5 bases). For the CDR3, the DNA is TGTGCCAGCACCGGGGGAAACTCTAACTATGGCTACACCTTC. It encodes CASTGGNSNYGYTF.